Reported below is one T cell receptor (beta chain). These data are taken from a study of control samples from healthy donors and cancer patients. Assay: immunoSEQ multiplex PCR; the TCRdb copy retains only in-frame clones and omits some. Among tens of thousands of clones listed, about nine tenths were seen once. V gave up 4 bases and J gave up 5 bases; unmatched junction bases: 9. The CDR3 is 16 residues long. Germline V CDR1 and CDR2: SGHKS, YYEKEE (reference sequence). The clonotype comes from a man in his fifties or sixties with head and neck cancer. The chain couples TRBV5-5 to TRBJ1-5, with 10 bases aligning to TRBD1. Sequenced: PBMCs. As DNA, the CDR3 is TGTGCCAGCAGCCCTCCCGGGACAGGGGCTTATCAGCCCCAGCATTTT. Translation: CASSPPGTGAYQPQHF.